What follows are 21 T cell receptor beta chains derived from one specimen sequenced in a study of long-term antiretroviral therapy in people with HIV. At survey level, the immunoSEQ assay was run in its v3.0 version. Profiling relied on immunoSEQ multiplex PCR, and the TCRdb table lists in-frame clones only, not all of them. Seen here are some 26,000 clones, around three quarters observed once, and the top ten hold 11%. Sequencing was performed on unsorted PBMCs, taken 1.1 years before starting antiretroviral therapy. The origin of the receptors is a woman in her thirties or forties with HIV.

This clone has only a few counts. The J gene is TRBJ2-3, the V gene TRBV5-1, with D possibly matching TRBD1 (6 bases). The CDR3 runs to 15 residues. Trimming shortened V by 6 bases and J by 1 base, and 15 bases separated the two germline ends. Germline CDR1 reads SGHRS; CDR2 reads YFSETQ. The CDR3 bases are TGCGCCAGCACCGAGACAGGACGAGGCACAGATACGCAGTATTTT. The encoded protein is CASTETGRGTDTQYF.

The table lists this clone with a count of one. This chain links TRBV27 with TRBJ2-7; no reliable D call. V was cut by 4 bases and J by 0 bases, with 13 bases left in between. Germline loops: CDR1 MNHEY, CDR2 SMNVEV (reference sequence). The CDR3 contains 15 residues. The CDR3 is CASSSSPTASYEQYF. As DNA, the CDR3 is TGTGCCAGCAGTTCGAGTCCAACAGCCTCCTACGAGCAGTACTTC.

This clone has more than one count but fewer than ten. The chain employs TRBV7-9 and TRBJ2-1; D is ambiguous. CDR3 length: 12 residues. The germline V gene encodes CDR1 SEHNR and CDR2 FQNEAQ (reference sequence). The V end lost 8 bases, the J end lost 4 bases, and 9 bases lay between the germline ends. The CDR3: CASGEGYNEQFF. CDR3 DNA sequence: TGTGCCAGCGGGGAAGGGTACAATGAGCAGTTCTTC.

In DNA, the CDR3 is TGTGCCAGCAGTGATGCGGGACAGGGGAGAGGGAGAGAGTACTTC. This encodes CASSDAGQGRGREYF. The V call is TRBV25-1, the J call TRBJ2-7, with TRBD1 matching 10 bases. CDR3 length: 15 amino acids. CDR1 and CDR2 from the germline V gene are MGHDK and SYGVNS. With V trimmed by 3 bases and J by 11 bases, 13 bases remained unmatched.

This CDR3 is CSCIDSTLAGYEQYF. In DNA, the CDR3 is TGCAGCTGTATAGACAGCACGCTAGCGGGTTACGAGCAGTACTTC. The chain has TRBV29-1 and TRBJ2-7; 8 bases fit TRBD2. The CDR3 is 15 amino acids. Trimming took 8 bases from V and 4 from J; bases not matched to a gene: 16. Germline V lookup: CDR1 SQVTM, CDR2 ANQGSEA.

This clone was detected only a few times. The CDR3: CATSRSGQPSTDTQYF. The CDR3 coding sequence is TGTGCCACCAGCAGATCAGGACAGCCTAGCACAGATACGCAGTATTTT. The V and J genes are TRBV15 and TRBJ2-3; perhaps TRBD1 as D (6 bases). The germline CDR1 and CDR2 sequences are LNHNV and YYDKDF (reference sequence). This CDR3 comprises 16 residues. The V and J ends lost 2 bases and 0 bases respectively, with 12 bases between them.

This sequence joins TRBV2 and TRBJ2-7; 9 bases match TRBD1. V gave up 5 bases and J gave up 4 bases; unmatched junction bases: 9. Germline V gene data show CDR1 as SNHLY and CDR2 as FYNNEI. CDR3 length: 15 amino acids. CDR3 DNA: TGTGCCAGCAGTCCCAGTTGGGACAGGGCATACGAGCAGTACTTC. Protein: CASSPSWDRAYEQYF.

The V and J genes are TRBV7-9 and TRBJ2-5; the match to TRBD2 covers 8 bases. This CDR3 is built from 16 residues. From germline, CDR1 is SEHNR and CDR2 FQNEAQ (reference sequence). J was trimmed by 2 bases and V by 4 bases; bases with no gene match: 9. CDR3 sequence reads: CASSSPAGDIQETQYF. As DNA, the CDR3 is TGTGCCAGCAGCTCCCCAGCGGGGGATATTCAAGAGACCCAGTACTTC. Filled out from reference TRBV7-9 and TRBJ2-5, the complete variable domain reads DTGVSQNPRHKITKRGQNVTFRCDPISEHNRLYWYRQTLGQGPEFLTYFQNEAQLEKSRLLSDRFSAERPKGSFSTLEIQRTEQGDSAMYLCASSSPAGDIQETQYFGPGTRLLVL.

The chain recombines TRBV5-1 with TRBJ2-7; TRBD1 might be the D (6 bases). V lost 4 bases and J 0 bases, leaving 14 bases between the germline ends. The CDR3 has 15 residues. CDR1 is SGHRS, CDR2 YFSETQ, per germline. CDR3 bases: TGCGCCAGCAGCCATGGGGACATTCTCTCCTACGAGCAGTACTTC. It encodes CASSHGDILSYEQYF. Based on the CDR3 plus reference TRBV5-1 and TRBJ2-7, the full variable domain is KAGVTQTPRYLIKTRGQQVTLSCSPISGHRSVSWYQQTPGQGLQFLFEYFSETQRNKGNFPGRFSGRQFSNSRSEMNVSTLELGDSALYLCASSHGDILSYEQYFGPGTRLTVT.

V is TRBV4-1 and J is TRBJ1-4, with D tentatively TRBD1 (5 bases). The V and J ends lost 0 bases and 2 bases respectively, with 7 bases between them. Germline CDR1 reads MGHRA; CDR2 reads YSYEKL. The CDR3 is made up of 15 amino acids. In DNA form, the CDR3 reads TGCGCCAGCAGCCAAGATGGGGGTACTAATGAAAAACTGTTTTTT. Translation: CASSQDGGTNEKLFF.

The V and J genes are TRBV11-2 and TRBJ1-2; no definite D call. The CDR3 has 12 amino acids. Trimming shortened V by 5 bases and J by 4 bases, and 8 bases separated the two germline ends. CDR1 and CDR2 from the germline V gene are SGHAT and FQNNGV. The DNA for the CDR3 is TGTGCCAGCAGCCGGAGTCCCTATGGCTACACCTTC. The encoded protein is CASSRSPYGYTF.

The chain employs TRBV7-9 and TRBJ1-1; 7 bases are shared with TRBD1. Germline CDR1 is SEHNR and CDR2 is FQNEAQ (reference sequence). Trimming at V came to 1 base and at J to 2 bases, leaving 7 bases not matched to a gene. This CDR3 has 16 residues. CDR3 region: CASSLEQGTVNTEAFF. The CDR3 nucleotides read TGTGCCAGCAGCTTAGAACAAGGGACAGTTAACACTGAAGCTTTCTTT.

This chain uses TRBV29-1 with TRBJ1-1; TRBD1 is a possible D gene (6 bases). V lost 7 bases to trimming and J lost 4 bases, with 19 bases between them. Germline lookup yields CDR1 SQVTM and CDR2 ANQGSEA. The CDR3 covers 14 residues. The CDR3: CSATGQSSVTEAFF. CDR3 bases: TGCAGCGCCACAGGACAGTCCAGTGTCACTGAAGCTTTCTTT. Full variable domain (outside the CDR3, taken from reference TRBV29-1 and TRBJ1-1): SAVISQKPSRDICQRGTSLTIQCQVDSQVTMMFWYRQQPGQSLTLIATANQGSEATYESGFVIDKFPISRPNLTFSTLTVSNMSPEDSSIYLCSATGQSSVTEAFFGQGTRLTVV.

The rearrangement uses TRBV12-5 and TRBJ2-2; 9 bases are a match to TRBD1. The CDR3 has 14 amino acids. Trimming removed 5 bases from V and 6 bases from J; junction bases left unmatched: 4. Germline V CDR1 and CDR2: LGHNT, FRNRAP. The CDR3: CASGTRQGAGELFF. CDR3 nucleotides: TGTGCTAGTGGTACCCGACAGGGGGCCGGGGAGCTGTTTTTT.

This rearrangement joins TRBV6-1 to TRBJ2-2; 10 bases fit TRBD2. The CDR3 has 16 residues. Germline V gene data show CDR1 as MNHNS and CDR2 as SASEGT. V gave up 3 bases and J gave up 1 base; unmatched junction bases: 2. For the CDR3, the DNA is TGTGCCAGCAGTGATCGACTAGCGGGGAACACCGGGGAGCTGTTTTTT. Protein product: CASSDRLAGNTGELFF.

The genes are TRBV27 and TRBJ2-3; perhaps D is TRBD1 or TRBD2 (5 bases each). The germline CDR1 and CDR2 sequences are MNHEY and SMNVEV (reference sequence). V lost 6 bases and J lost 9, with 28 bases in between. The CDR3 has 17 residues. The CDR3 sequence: CASRPKFRDGILSTQYF. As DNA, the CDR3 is TGTGCCAGCAGACCAAAGTTCCGGGACGGGATCTTATCCACGCAGTATTTT.

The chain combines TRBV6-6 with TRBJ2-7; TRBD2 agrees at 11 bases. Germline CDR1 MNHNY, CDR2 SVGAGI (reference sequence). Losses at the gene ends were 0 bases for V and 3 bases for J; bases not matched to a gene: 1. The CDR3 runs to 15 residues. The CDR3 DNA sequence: TGTGCCAGCAGTTACTCGGGACTAGCGGACTACGAGCAGTACTTC. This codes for CASSYSGLADYEQYF.

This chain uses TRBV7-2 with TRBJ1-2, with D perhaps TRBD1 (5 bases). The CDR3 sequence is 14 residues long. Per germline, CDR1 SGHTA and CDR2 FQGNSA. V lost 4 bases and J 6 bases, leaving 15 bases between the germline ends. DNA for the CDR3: TGTGCCAGCAGCTCTCGGCCGGGGGTGAATGGCTACACCTTC. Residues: CASSSRPGVNGYTF.

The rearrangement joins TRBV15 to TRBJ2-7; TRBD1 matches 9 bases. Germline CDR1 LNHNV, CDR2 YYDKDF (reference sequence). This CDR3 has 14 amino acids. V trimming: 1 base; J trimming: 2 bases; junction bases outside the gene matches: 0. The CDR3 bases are TGTGCCACCAGCAGAGGGACAGGGGCCTACGAGCAGTACTTC. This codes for CATSRGTGAYEQYF.

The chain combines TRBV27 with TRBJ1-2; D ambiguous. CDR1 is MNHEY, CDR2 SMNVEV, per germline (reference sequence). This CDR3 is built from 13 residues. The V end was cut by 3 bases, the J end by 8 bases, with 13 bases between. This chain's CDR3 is CASSFRRYDGYTF. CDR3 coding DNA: TGTGCCAGCAGTTTTCGGAGGTATGACGGCTACACCTTC.

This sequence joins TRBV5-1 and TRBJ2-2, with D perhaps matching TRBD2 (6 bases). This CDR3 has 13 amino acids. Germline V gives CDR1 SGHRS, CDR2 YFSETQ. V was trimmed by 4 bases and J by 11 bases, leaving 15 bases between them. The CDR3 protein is CASSPTSLSELFF. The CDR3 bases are TGCGCCAGCAGCCCGACTAGTTTGTCCGAGCTGTTTTTT.